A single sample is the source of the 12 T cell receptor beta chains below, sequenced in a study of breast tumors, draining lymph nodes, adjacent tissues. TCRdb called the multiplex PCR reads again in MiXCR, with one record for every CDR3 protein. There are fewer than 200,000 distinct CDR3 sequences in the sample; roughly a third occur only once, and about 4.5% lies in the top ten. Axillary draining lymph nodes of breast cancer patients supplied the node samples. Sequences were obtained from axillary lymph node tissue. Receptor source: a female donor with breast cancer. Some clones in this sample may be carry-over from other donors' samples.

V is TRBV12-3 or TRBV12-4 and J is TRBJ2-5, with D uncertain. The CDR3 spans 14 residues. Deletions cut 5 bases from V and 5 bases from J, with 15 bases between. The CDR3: CASSATPGWETQYF. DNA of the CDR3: TGTGCCAGCAGTGCTACCCCCGGGTGGGAGACCCAGTACTTC.

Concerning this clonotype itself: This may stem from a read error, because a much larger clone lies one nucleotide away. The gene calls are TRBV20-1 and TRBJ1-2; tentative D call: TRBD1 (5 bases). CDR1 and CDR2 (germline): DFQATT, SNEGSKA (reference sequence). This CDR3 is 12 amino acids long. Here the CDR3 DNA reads TGCAGAGCGGGCGGGGACGTCTATGGCTACACCTTC. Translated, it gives CRAGGDVYGYTF.

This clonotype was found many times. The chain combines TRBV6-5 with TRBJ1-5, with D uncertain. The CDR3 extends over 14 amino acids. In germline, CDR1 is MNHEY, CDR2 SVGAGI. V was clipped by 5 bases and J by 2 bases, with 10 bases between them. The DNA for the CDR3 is TGTGCCAGCAGTCCCGGTGGGGGCAATCAGCCCCAGCATTTT. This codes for CASSPGGGNQPQHF.

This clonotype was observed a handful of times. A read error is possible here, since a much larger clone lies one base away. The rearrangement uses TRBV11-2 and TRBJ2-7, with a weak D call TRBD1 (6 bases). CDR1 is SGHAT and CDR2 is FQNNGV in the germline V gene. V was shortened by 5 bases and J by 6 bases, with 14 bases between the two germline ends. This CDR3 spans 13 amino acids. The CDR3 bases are TGTGCCAGCAGCCGGGACAAAACCTCCGAGCAGTACTTC. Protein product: CASSRDKTSEQYF.

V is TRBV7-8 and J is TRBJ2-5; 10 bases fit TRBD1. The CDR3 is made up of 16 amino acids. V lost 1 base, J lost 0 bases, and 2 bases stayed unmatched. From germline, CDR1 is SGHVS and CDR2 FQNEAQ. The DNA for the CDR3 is TGTGCCAGCAGCTTAGGGGGACAGGGGAACCAAGAGACCCAGTACTTC. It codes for CASSLGGQGNQETQYF.

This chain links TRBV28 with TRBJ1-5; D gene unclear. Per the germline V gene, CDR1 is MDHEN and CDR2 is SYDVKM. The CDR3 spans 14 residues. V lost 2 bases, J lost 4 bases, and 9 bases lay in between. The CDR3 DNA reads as TGTGCCAGCAGTTTAATGGTGGGGAATCAGCCCCAGCATTTT. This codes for CASSLMVGNQPQHF.

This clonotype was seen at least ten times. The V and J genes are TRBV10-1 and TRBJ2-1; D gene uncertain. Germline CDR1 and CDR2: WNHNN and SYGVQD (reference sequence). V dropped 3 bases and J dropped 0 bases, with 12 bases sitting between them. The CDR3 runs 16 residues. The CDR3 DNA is TGCGCCAGCAGTGATCCCCGGTGGGGCTCCTACAATGAGCAGTTCTTC. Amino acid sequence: CASSDPRWGSYNEQFF.

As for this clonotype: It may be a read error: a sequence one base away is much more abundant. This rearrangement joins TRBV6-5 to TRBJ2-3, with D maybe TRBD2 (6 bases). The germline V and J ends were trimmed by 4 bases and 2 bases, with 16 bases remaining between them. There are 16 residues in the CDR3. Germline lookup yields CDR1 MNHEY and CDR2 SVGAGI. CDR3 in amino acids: CASSSYPGLYTDTQYF. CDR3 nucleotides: TGTGCCAGCAGTTCATATCCGGGACTCTACACAGATACGCAGTATTTT.

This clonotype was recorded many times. For the CDR3, the DNA is TGTGCCAGCGGTCAATGGGGAGGGGGCGAGCAGTACTTC. This sequence encodes CASGQWGGGEQYF. J is TRBJ2-7 and V is TRBV2; D perhaps matches TRBD2 (7 bases). The germline V gene has CDR1 SNHLY and CDR2 FYNNEI. The CDR3 is 13 amino acids. The ends were cut back, 8 bases at V and 6 bases at J, with 17 bases in the middle. Full variable domain (outside the CDR3, taken from reference TRBV2 and TRBJ2-7): EPEVTQTPSHQVTQMGQEVILRCVPISNHLYFYWYRQILGQKVEFLVSFYNNEISEKSEIFDDQFSVERPDGSNFTLKIRSTKLEDSAMYFCASGQWGGGEQYFGPGTRLTVT.

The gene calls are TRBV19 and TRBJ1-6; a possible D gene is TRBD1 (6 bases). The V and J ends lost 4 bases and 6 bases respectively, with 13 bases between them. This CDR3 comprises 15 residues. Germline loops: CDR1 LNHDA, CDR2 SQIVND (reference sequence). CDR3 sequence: CASSRVGHLNSPLHF. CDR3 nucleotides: TGTGCCAGTAGTAGGGTGGGACACCTTAATTCACCCCTCCACTTT.

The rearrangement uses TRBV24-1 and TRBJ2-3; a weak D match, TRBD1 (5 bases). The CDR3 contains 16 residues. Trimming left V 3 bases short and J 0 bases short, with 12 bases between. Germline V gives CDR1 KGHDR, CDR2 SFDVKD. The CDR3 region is CATSDIQGTSTDTQYF. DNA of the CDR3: TGTGCCACCAGTGATATCCAGGGAACTAGCACAGATACGCAGTATTTT.

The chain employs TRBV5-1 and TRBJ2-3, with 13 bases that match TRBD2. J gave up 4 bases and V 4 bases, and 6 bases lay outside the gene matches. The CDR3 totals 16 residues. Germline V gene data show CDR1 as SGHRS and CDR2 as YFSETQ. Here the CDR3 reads CASSTSGGAGSDTQYF. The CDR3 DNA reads TGCGCCAGCAGCACTAGCGGGGGGGCAGGCTCAGATACGCAGTATTTT.